The source of this T cell receptor beta chain is a study of T-cell memory formation after mild COVID-19. Whole-study context: Across donors, TCR clusters were largely donor specific.

5'RACE with constant-segment primers yielded barcoded, UMI-tagged TCR alpha and TCR beta cDNA libraries. TCRdb called the 5' RACE reads again in MiXCR, with one record for every CDR3 protein. The data show approximately 500,000 distinct CDR3 sequences, with about 23% seen just once and about 12% held by the top ten. Germline V gene sequence: CDR1 SEHNR, CDR2 FQNEAQ (reference sequence). CDR3 length: 15 amino acids. Trimming pared 1 base from V and 3 bases from J, leaving 12 bases between. The sequenced sample was PBMCs or a T cell subset sorted from them (not recorded which). The chain employs TRBV7-9 and TRBJ1-1, with unresolved D. The TCR sequence derives from an adult woman who had mild COVID-19 (a few samples of this study predate the infection). Cell type and time point are not known. The CDR3 DNA follows: TGTGCCAGCAGCTTAGTTCTGGGCAGCTACACTGAAGCTTTCTTT. Its translation: CASSLVLGSYTEAFF.